This T cell receptor (beta chain) emerged from a study of cytomegalovirus exposure and HLA in healthy donors. Study conclusions and caveats: According to reports, the classifier identified cytomegalovirus status with high specificity and sensitivity.

The PCR made use of 60 Vbeta and 13 Jbeta primers. Clones were sequenced by immunoSEQ multiplex PCR, and TCRdb holds only the in-frame ones, with some missing. The repertoire holds more than 120,000 clones, over 75% seen once, with around 2.6% in the top ten. The CDR3 spans 15 residues. Germline assignment: CDR1 PRHDT and CDR2 FYEKMQ (reference sequence). The V gene lost 6 bases and the J gene lost 3 bases, with 18 bases spanning the gap. Details on this clone: Antigen: not known.

V gene TRBV13 combines with J gene TRBJ2-7; D perhaps matches TRBD2 (5 bases). The source of this sequence is a male donor in good health and CMV-seronegative. Sequencing was carried out using PBMCs. CDR3 in amino acids: CASSLKTGNLYEQYF. Here the CDR3 DNA reads TGTGCCAGCAGTCTTAAAACCGGGAACCTCTACGAGCAGTACTTC.